One and the same sample provided the 23 T cell receptor beta chains below, sequenced in a study of blood T cells in healthy people across ages. A second about 6 to 11 cycle PCR used barcoded and J-beta primers. TCRdb recomputed calls from the 5' RACE reads with MiXCR, one row per CDR3 protein. This table has 540,000 or so distinct CDR3 sequences, less than 25% appearing once. These data also formed part of another study, on T cells of mothers and their children.

Sequencing was carried out using blood. These receptor sequences come from a boy aged 5-17 years in good health.

This clonotype was seen repeatedly, ten times or more. V is TRBV28 and J is TRBJ2-7; D remains unclear. Trimming shortened V by 2 bases and J by 2 bases, and 10 bases separated the two germline ends. Germline V gene sequence: CDR1 MDHEN, CDR2 SYDVKM. The CDR3 is 14 residues long. CDR3 in amino acids: CASSLDPGTYEQYF. DNA for the CDR3: TGTGCCAGCAGTTTAGACCCAGGAACCTACGAGCAGTACTTC. The full variable domain, in which reference TRBV28 and TRBJ2-7 provide the parts outside the CDR3, is DVKVTQSSRYLVKRTGEKVFLECVQDMDHENMFWYRQDPGLGLRLIYFSYDVKMKEKGDIPEGYSVSREKKERFSLILESASTNQTSMYLCASSLDPGTYEQYFGPGTRLTVT.

The rearrangement links TRBV19 to TRBJ2-6; 9 positions agree with TRBD1. There are 17 residues in the CDR3. V lost 6 bases to trimming and J lost 4 bases; unmatched junction nucleotides: 10. Per the germline V gene, CDR1 is LNHDA and CDR2 is SQIVND (reference sequence). The CDR3 DNA sequence: TGTGCCAGTAGGGACATAAACAGGGGGCGAGGGGCCAACGTCCTGACTTTC. Translation: CASRDINRGRGANVLTF.

This clonotype was counted only a few times. The V and J genes are TRBV28 and TRBJ2-5; 7 bases line up with TRBD1. V gave up 8 bases and J gave up 4 bases; unmatched junction bases: 7. CDR1 and CDR2 from the germline V gene are MDHEN and SYDVKM. The CDR3 has 13 residues. In DNA form, the CDR3 reads TGTGCCAGCGGAACGACAGGGAGAGAGACCCAGTACTTC. Protein: CASGTTGRETQYF. The full variable domain, in which reference TRBV28 and TRBJ2-5 provide the parts outside the CDR3, is DVKVTQSSRYLVKRTGEKVFLECVQDMDHENMFWYRQDPGLGLRLIYFSYDVKMKEKGDIPEGYSVSREKKERFSLILESASTNQTSMYLCASGTTGRETQYFGPGTRLLVL.

This clonotype has only a few counts. This sequence joins TRBV20-1 and TRBJ2-1; D may be TRBD2 (6 bases). CDR1 DFQATT and CDR2 SNEGSKA come from the germline V gene (reference sequence). V gave up 5 bases and J gave up 0 bases, with 14 bases separating them. This CDR3 has 15 amino acids. CDR3 sequence: CSAPLASYSYNEQFF. The CDR3 DNA follows: TGCAGTGCTCCTCTAGCGTCCTACTCCTACAATGAGCAGTTCTTC.

This clonotype was seen only a few times. This chain joins TRBV30 and TRBJ1-2; a possible D gene is TRBD1 (6 bases). V gave up 3 bases and J gave up 1 base, with 15 bases separating them. Germline loops: CDR1 GTSNPN, CDR2 SVGIG (reference sequence). The CDR3 runs 15 residues. CDR3 loop: CAWSGGAVSNYGYTF. CDR3 sequence (DNA): TGTGCCTGGAGCGGGGGGGCAGTGAGTAACTATGGCTACACCTTC.

The J gene is TRBJ1-2, the V gene TRBV7-9, with D hard to call. CDR1 is SEHNR and CDR2 is FQNEAQ in the germline V gene (reference sequence). V was clipped by 3 bases and J by 3 bases, with 5 bases between them. This CDR3 has 12 residues. CDR3 protein: CASSLMDYGYTF. CDR3 DNA: TGTGCCAGCAGCTTGATGGACTATGGCTACACCTTC.

The chain is built from TRBV5-1 and TRBJ2-7, with D perhaps TRBD1 (6 bases). Germline V gene data show CDR1 as SGHRS and CDR2 as YFSETQ. There are 15 residues in the CDR3. V was pared by 3 bases and J by 6 bases, with 19 bases between. The CDR3 here is CASSSKTGHRGEQYF. The CDR3 nucleotides read TGCGCCAGCAGCTCGAAGACGGGACACCGGGGCGAGCAGTACTTC. Supplemented by reference TRBV5-1 and TRBJ2-7, the full variable domain reads KAGVTQTPRYLIKTRGQQVTLSCSPISGHRSVSWYQQTPGQGLQFLFEYFSETQRNKGNFPGRFSGRQFSNSRSEMNVSTLELGDSALYLCASSSKTGHRGEQYFGPGTRLTVT.

This clonotype has a handful of counts. The genes are TRBV18 and TRBJ2-1, with a weak D call TRBD2 (5 bases). Per germline, CDR1 KGHSH and CDR2 LQKENI. Trimming pared 6 bases from V and 7 bases from J, leaving 16 bases between. The CDR3 consists of 14 residues. The CDR3 here is CASSELSTRNEQFF. CDR3 bases: TGTGCCAGCTCCGAGCTGTCCACTAGGAATGAGCAGTTCTTC.

In this sample, this clonotype turned up a few times. This chain uses TRBV9 with TRBJ1-6, with 8 bases fitting TRBD1. CDR1 and CDR2 (germline): SGDLS, YYNGEE. The CDR3 consists of 15 residues. Trimming at V came to 3 bases and at J to 9 bases, leaving 8 bases not matched to a gene. This CDR3 is CASSADRGGGSPLHF. The CDR3 DNA reads as TGTGCCAGCAGCGCCGACAGGGGAGGTGGTTCACCCCTCCACTTT.

This clonotype showed up just a few times. This chain links TRBV6-5 with TRBJ2-4; TRBD2 is a possible D gene (6 bases). The CDR3 contains 13 residues. V lost 2 bases and J 8 bases, leaving 10 bases between the germline ends. The germline V gene has CDR1 MNHEY and CDR2 SVGAGI. Here the CDR3 reads CASSYREADIQYF. The CDR3 coding sequence is TGTGCCAGCAGTTACAGGGAGGCGGACATTCAGTACTTC.

This clonotype has only a few counts. This chain connects TRBV2 to TRBJ2-7, with D perhaps TRBD1 (6 bases). CDR3 length equals 13 residues. The ends were cut back, 3 bases at V and 6 bases at J, with 12 bases in the middle. Looked up from germline, CDR1 is SNHLY and CDR2 is FYNNEI. The CDR3 nucleotides read TGTGCCAGCAGTGACAGGGGAGTTGTCGAGCAGTACTTC. As protein: CASSDRGVVEQYF. Full variable domain (missing parts from reference TRBV2 and TRBJ2-7): EPEVTQTPSHQVTQMGQEVILRCVPISNHLYFYWYRQILGQKVEFLVSFYNNEISEKSEIFDDQFSVERPDGSNFTLKIRSTKLEDSAMYFCASSDRGVVEQYFGPGTRLTVT.

This clonotype was seen only a few times. This chain joins TRBV29-1 and TRBJ2-5; 14 bases map to TRBD2. The germline gives CDR1 SQVTM, CDR2 ANQGSEA. This CDR3 region has 16 residues. V shed 6 bases, J shed 2 bases, and the junction held 8 bases outside the gene matches. DNA of the CDR3: TGCAGCGTCGACGGACTAGCGGGAGGAACTCAAGAGACCCAGTACTTC. As protein: CSVDGLAGGTQETQYF.

This clonotype is a singleton in its sample. Given the absence of the conserved phenylalanine or tryptophan at the CDR3 end, a read error is likely. Because the CDR3's place on the DNA is in doubt, the DNA is left out and the CDR3 is given as listed by TCRdb. The chain recombines TRBV19 with TRBJ2-5; the table's D call of TRBD1 was not tested on the DNA. Germline V gene lookup returns CDR1 LNHDA and CDR2 SQIVND (reference sequence). With termini counted, the CDR3 has 14 amino acids. CDR3 sequence: CASSMMPRGEAQCL.

The V gene is TRBV28, the J gene TRBJ1-4, with a possible D match to TRBD1 (5 bases). Germline values: CDR1 MDHEN, CDR2 SYDVKM. With 7 bases removed from V and 6 bases from J, the gap between germline ends came to 18 bases. The CDR3 totals 15 residues. CDR3 loop: CASTLGALRHEKLFF. The DNA for the CDR3 is TGTGCCAGCACCCTAGGGGCACTACGGCATGAAAAACTGTTTTTT.

This clonotype was observed a handful of times. This rearrangement joins TRBV29-1 to TRBJ2-1, with TRBD2 matching over 8 bases. The end of the DNA aligns better with TRBJ2-5, so the J call may be wrong. The length of the CDR3 is 14 residues. The germline V gene encodes CDR1 SQVTM and CDR2 ANQGSEA. The CDR3 loop reads CSVEVGGGQETQYF. In DNA, the CDR3 is TGCAGCGTTGAAGTAGGCGGGGGGCAAGAGACCCAGTACTTC.

This clonotype turned up a few times. The chain recombines TRBV5-1 with TRBJ2-7, with 8 bases aligning to TRBD2. V lost 3 bases, J lost 5 bases, and 1 base stayed unmatched. Germline V gene data show CDR1 as SGHRS and CDR2 as YFSETQ. The CDR3 runs to 12 residues. CDR3: CASSSGLDEQYF. The CDR3 region has the DNA TGCGCCAGCAGCTCGGGACTAGACGAGCAGTACTTC.

The V and J genes are TRBV4-1 and TRBJ2-7; 9 nucleotides agree with TRBD2. The V segment lost 0 bases and the J segment 0 bases; nucleotides outside the gene matches: 3. The V gene's germline CDR1 is MGHRA and CDR2 YSYEKL. CDR3 size: 16 residues. This CDR3 reads CASSQDLAGLSYEQYF. The CDR3, as DNA: TGCGCCAGCAGCCAAGACCTAGCGGGGCTCTCCTACGAGCAGTACTTC.

This clonotype has a handful of counts. This chain connects TRBV2 to TRBJ2-1, with 7 positions matching TRBD2. Trimming at V came to 6 bases and at J to 0 bases, leaving 5 bases not matched to a gene. This CDR3 is built from 15 residues. Germline V lookup: CDR1 SNHLY, CDR2 FYNNEI. Here the CDR3 DNA reads TGTGCCAGCAGCGGGGGACTAAACTCCTACAATGAGCAGTTCTTC. Translating it yields CASSGGLNSYNEQFF.

On this clonotype: This CDR3 fails to terminate in the conserved phenylalanine or tryptophan, so it likely reflects a read error. J is TRBJ2-1 and V is TRBV20-1; D unresolved. CDR3 length: 13 amino acids. The germline V and J ends were trimmed by 5 bases and 0 bases, with 8 bases remaining between them. The germline gives CDR1 DFQATT, CDR2 SNEGSKA (reference sequence). The CDR3 region has the DNA TGCAGTGCTTTATCGAGCTCCTACAATGAGCAGTTCCTC. Its protein product is CSALSSSYNEQFL.

This chain links TRBV5-1 with TRBJ2-6; D is possibly TRBD1 (5 bases). There are 16 residues in the CDR3. The germline V and J ends were trimmed by 1 base and 2 bases, with 10 bases remaining between them. Germline V gene sequence: CDR1 SGHRS, CDR2 YFSETQ. The CDR3 DNA sequence: TGCGCCAGCAGCTTGACAGGTAGTGCTGGGGCCAACGTCCTGACTTTC. This encodes CASSLTGSAGANVLTF.

Many counts were recorded for this clonotype. The CDR3 loop reads CASSQDRDRGRYEQYF. CDR3 DNA: TGCGCCAGCAGCCAAGACCGGGACAGGGGGCGGTACGAGCAGTACTTC. This chain joins TRBV4-3 and TRBJ2-7; 12 nucleotides align to TRBD1. V lost 0 bases, J lost 4 bases, and 4 bases stayed unmatched. This CDR3 has 16 amino acids. CDR1 is LGHNA, CDR2 YSLEER, per germline.

The rearrangement links TRBV28 to TRBJ1-5; D is unresolved. Germline V gives CDR1 MDHEN, CDR2 SYDVKM. Trimming removed 3 bases from V and 7 bases from J, with 10 bases in between. The CDR3 length is 13 residues. DNA of the CDR3: TGTGCCAGCAGTTTGCCCGTACCCCAGCCCCAGCATTTT. Protein product: CASSLPVPQPQHF.

A few counts support this clonotype. V is TRBV29-1 and J is TRBJ1-1; 7 positions match TRBD1. CDR1 SQVTM and CDR2 ANQGSEA come from the germline V gene. After removal of 0 bases from V and 9 bases from J, the junction contained 4 bases not matched to a gene. The CDR3 consists of 12 residues. Here the CDR3 reads CSVEETGTKAFF. For the CDR3, the DNA is TGCAGCGTTGAAGAGACAGGGACAAAAGCTTTCTTT.